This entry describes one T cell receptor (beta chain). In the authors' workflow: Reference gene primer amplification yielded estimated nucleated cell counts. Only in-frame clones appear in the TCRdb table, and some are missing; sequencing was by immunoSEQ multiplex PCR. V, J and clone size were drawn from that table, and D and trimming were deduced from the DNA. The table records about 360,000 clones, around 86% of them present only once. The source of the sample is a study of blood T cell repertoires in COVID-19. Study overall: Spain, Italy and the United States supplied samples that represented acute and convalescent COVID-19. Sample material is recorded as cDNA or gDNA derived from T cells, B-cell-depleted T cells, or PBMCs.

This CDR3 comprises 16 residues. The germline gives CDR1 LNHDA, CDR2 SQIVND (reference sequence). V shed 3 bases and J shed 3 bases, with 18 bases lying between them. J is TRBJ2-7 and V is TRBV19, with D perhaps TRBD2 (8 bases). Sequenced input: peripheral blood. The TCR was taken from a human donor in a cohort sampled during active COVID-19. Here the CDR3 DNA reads TGTGCCAGTAGTATGGTGGGACAGCGGGGGAACTACGAGCAGTACTTC. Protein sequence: CASSMVGQRGNYEQYF.